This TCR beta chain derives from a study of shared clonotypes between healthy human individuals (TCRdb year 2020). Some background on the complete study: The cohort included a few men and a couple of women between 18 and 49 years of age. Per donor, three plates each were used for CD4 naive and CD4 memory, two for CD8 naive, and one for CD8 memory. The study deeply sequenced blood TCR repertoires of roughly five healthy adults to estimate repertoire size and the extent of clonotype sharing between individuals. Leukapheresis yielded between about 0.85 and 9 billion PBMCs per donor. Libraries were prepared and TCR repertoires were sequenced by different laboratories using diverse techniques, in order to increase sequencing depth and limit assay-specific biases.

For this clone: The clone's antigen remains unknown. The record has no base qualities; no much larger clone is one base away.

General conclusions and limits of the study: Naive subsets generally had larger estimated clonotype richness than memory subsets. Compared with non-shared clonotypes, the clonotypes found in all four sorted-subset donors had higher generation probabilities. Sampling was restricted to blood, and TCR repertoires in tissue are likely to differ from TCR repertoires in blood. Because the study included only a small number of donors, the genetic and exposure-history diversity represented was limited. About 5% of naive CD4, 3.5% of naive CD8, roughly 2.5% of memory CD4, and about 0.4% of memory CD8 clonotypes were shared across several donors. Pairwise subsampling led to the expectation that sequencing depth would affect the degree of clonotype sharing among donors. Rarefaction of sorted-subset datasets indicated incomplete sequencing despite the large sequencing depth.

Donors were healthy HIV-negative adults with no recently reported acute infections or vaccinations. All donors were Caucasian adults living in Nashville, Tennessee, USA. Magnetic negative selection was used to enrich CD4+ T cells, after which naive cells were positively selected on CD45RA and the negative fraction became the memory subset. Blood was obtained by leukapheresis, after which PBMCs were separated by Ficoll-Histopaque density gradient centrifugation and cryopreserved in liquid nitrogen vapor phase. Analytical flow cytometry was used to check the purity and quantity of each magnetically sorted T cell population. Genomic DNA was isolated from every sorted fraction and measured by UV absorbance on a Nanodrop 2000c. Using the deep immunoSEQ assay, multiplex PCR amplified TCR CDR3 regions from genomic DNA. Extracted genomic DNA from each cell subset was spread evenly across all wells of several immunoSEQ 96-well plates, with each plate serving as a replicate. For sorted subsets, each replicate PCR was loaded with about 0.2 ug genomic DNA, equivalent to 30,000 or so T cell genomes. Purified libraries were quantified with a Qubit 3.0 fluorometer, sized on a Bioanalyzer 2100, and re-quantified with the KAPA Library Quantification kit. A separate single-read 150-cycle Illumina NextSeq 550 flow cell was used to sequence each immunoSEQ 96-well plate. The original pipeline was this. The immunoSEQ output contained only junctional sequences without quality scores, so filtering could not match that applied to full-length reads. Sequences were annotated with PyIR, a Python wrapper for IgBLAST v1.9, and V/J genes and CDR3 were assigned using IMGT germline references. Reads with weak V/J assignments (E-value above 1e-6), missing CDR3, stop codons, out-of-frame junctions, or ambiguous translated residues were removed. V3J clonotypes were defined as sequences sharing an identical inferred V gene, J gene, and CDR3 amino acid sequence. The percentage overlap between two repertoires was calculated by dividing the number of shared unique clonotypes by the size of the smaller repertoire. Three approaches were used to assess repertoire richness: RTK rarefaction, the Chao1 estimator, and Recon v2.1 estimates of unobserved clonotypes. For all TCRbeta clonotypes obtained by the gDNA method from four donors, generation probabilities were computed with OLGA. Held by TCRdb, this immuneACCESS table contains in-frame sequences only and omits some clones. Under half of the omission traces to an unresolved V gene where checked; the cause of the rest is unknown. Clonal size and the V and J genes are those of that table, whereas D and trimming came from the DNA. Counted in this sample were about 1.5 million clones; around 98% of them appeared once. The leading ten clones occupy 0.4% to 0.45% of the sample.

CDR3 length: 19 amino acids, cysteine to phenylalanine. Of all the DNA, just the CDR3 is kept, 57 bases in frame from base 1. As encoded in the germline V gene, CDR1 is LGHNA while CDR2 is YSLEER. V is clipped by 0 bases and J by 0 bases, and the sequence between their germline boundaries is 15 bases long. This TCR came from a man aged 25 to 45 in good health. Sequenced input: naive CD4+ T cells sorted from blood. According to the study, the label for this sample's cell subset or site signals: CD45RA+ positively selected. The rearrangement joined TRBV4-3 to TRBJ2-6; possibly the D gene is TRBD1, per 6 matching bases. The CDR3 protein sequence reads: CASSQDRQGLTSGANVLTF. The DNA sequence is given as TGCGCCAGCAGCCAAGATCGGCAGGGGCTAACCTCTGGGGCCAACGTCCTGACTTTC.